The clone carrying this TCR beta chain was seen a single time. Its antigen is undetermined. This sample was included in a study of blood T cells in healthy people across ages. The study, taken as a whole, reports: The long-lived group displayed more naive CD4+ cells, plus higher diversity, than the aged donors did.

Primed by a sample-barcoded 5' primer and a J-beta primer mix, a second PCR proceeded for about 7 to 11 cycles. Each cDNA was tagged by a template-switch adaptor containing 12 random nucleotides. One entry per CDR3 protein results from TCRdb running MiXCR on the 5' RACE reads. Counted here are 1.5 million to 2 million distinct CDR3 sequences, just under 50% occurring once; the ten biggest clones make up approximately 2%. CDR1 is SGHTA, CDR2 FQGNSA, per germline. This CDR3 spans 15 amino acids. V lost 6 bases and J 7 bases, leaving 19 bases between the germline ends. Material: blood. The TCR sequence derives from a woman aged 40 to 50 in good health. The chain links TRBV7-2 to TRBJ2-1, with D perhaps matching TRBD1 (6 bases). The CDR3 DNA is TGTGCCAGCAGTCATCCCGGACAGTTGGGGAATGAGCAGTTCTTC. It specifies CASSHPGQLGNEQFF.